This T cell receptor (beta chain) was profiled in a study of blood T cell repertoires in COVID-19. Study background: PBMCs, B-cell-depleted T cells, or T cells were the source of the cDNA or gDNA that made up the material.

Some clones are missing from TCRdb's copy, which holds only in-frame ones; the method was immunoSEQ multiplex PCR. The data show 300,000 or so clones, approximately 90% seen once. Source material: peripheral blood. The clonotype was recovered from a woman aged 35 to 49 with acute or convalescent COVID-19.

CDR3 residues: CASAGTGGGELFF. CDR3 DNA: TGTGCTAGTGCCGGGACAGGGGGCGGGGAGCTGTTTTTT. This sequence joins TRBV12-5 and TRBJ2-2; 11 bases are a match to TRBD1. V lost 7 bases to trimming and J lost 7 bases; unmatched junction nucleotides: 2. Germline V gives CDR1 LGHNT, CDR2 FRNRAP. The CDR3 sequence is 13 residues long. The whole variable domain, remainder taken from reference TRBV12-5 and TRBJ2-2, is DARVTQTPRHKVTEMGQEVTMRCQPILGHNTVFWYRQTMMQGLELLAYFRNRAPLDDSGMPKDRFSAEMPDATLATLKIQPSEPRDSAVYFCASAGTGGGELFFGEGSRLTVL.